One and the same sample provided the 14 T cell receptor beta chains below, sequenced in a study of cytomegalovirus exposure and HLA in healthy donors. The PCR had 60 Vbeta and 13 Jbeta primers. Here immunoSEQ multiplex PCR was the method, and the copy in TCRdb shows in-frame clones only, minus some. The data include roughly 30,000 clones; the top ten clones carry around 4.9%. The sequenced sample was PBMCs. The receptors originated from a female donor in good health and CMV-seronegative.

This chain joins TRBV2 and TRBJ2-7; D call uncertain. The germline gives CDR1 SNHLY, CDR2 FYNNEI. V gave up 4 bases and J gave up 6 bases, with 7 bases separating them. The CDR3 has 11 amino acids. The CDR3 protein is CASSVTVEQYF. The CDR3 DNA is TGTGCCAGCAGTGTTACGGTCGAGCAGTACTTC.

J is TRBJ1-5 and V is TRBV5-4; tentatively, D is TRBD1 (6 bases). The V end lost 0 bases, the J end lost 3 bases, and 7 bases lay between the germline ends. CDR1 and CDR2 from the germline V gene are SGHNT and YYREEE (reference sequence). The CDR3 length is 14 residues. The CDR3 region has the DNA TGTGCCAGCAGCTTGGACAGGGCCAATCAGCCCCAGCATTTT. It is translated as CASSLDRANQPQHF.

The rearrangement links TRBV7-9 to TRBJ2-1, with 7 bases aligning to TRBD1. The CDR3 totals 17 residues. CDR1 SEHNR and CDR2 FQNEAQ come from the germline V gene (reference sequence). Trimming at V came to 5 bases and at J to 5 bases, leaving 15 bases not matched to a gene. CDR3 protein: CASSGSTTGYIDNEQFF. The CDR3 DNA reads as TGTGCCAGCAGCGGGAGTACGACAGGGTACATAGACAATGAGCAGTTCTTC.

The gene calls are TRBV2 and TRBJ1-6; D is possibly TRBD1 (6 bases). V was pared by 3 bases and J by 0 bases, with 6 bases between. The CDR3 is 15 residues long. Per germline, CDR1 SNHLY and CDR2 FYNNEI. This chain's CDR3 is CASSDRGSYNSPLHF. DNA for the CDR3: TGTGCCAGCAGTGACAGGGGCTCCTATAATTCACCCCTCCACTTT.

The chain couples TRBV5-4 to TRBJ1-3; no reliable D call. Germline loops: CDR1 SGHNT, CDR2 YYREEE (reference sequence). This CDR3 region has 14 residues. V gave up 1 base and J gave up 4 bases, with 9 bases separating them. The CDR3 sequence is CASSLKAGGNTIYF. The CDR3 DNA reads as TGTGCCAGCAGCTTGAAGGCGGGGGGAAACACCATATATTTT. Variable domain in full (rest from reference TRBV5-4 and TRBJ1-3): ETGVTQSPTHLIKTRGQQVTLRCSSQSGHNTVSWYQQALGQGPQFIFQYYREEENGRGNFPPRFSGLQFPNYSSELNVNALELDDSALYLCASSLKAGGNTIYFGEGSWLTVV.

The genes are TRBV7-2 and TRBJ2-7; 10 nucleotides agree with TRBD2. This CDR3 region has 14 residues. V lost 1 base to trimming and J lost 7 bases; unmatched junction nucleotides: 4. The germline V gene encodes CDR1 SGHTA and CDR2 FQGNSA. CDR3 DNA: TGTGCCAGCAGCTTAGGCCGGACTAGCGGTGAGCAGTACTTC. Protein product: CASSLGRTSGEQYF. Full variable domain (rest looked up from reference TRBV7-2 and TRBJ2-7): GAGVSQSPSNKVTEKGKDVELRCDPISGHTALYWYRQSLGQGLEFLIYFQGNSAPDKSGLPSDRFSAERTGGSVSTLTIQRTQQEDSAVYLCASSLGRTSGEQYFGPGTRLTVT.

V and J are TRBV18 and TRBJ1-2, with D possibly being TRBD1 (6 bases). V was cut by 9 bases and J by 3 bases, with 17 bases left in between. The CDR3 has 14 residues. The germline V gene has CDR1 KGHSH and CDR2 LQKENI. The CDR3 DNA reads TGTGCCAGTCGCCCCCTACCAGGGGACTATGGCTACACCTTC. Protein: CASRPLPGDYGYTF.

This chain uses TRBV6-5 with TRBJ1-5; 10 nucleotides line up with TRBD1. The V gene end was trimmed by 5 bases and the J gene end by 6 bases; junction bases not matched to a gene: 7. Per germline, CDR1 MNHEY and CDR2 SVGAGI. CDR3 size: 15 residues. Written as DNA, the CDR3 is TGTGCCAGCAGTACGACAGGGGGCACTGGTCAGCCCCAGCATTTT. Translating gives CASSTTGGTGQPQHF.

CDR3 DNA sequence: TGTGCCAGCAGCCAAAGCCCTAGCGGGGGGGCCGGGGAGACCCAGTACTTC. This codes for CASSQSPSGGAGETQYF. The chain links TRBV4-2 to TRBJ2-5; 12 nucleotides align to TRBD2. V lost 2 bases to trimming and J lost 5 bases; unmatched junction nucleotides: 9. Germline lookup yields CDR1 LGHNA and CDR2 YNFKEQ. CDR3 length: 17 amino acids.

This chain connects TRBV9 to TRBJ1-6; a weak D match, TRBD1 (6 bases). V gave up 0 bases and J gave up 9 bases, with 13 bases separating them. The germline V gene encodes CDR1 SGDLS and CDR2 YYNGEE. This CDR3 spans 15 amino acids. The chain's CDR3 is CASSVGQARGSPLHF. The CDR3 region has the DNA TGTGCCAGCAGCGTAGGACAGGCGAGGGGTTCACCCCTCCACTTT.

The CDR3 nucleotides are TGCACCAGCAGCCAAGAGGGGGGGCTAACCACTGAAGCTTTCTTT. It is translated as CTSSQEGGLTTEAFF. This chain joins TRBV1 and TRBJ1-1. TRBV1 is a listed pseudogene. This CDR3 comprises 15 residues.

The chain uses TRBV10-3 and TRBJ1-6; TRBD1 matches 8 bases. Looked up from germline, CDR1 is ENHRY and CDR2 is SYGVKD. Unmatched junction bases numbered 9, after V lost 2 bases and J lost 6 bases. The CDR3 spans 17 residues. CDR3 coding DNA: TGTGCCATCAGTGAGGAACTACCGGGACAGGTTAATTCACCCCTCCACTTT. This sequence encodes CAISEELPGQVNSPLHF.

CDR3 region: CASSWGARGLEKLFF. The CDR3 DNA sequence: TGTGCCAGCAGTTGGGGGGCCAGGGGGCTTGAAAAACTGTTTTTT. The rearrangement uses TRBV27 and TRBJ1-4; TRBD1 agrees at 8 bases. Germline lookup yields CDR1 MNHEY and CDR2 SMNVEV (reference sequence). This CDR3 has 15 residues. J was trimmed by 7 bases and V by 4 bases; bases with no gene match: 8.

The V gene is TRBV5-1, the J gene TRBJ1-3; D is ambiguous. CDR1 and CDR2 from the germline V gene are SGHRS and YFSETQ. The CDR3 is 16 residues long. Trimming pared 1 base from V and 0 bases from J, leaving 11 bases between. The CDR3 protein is CASSLSADSSGNTIYF. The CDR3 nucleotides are TGCGCCAGCAGCTTGTCGGCGGACTCCTCTGGAAACACCATATATTTT. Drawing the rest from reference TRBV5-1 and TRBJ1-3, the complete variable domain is KAGVTQTPRYLIKTRGQQVTLSCSPISGHRSVSWYQQTPGQGLQFLFEYFSETQRNKGNFPGRFSGRQFSNSRSEMNVSTLELGDSALYLCASSLSADSSGNTIYFGEGSWLTVV.